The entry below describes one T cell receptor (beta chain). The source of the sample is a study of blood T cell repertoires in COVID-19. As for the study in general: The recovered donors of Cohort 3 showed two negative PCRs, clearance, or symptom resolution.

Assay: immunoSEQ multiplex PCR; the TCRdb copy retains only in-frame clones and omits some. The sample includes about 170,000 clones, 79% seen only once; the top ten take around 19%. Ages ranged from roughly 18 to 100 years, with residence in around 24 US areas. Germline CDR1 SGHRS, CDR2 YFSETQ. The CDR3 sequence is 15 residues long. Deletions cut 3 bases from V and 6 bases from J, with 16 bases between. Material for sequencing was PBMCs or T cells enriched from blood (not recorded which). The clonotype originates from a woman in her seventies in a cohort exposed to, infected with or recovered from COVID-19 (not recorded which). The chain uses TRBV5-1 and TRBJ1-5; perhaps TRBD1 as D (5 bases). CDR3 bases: TGCGCCAGCAGCTCGGGGGAGGCCCAAGGTCAGCCCCAGCATTTT. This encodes CASSSGEAQGQPQHF.